The source of this T cell receptor (beta chain) is a study of PD-L1 blockade in urothelial cancer. Study summary: Men with urothelial cancer arising in the bladder made up about 90% of the roughly 30 patients. Reported median T cell count for blood samples was 110,000 to 150,000.

This table comes from immunoSEQ multiplex PCR, and its TCRdb copy is limited to in-frame clones, with some not included. The repertoire consists of about 63,000 clones, with roughly 79% occurring once and the leading ten covering around 5.7%. Trimming took 7 bases from V and 2 from J, leaving 12 bases between them. Germline values: CDR1 LNHDA, CDR2 SQIVND (reference sequence). This CDR3 is built from 14 residues. As for time point: pretreatment peripheral blood. This receptor was identified in a man between 70 and 80 years old with urothelial cancer. The chain carries TRBV19 and TRBJ1-5, with D hard to call. The sequenced sample was PBMCs, obtained around atezolizumab (anti-PD-L1) treatment. The CDR3 reads CASKIGEGNQPQHF. CDR3 bases: TGTGCCAGTAAAATTGGAGAGGGCAATCAGCCCCAGCATTTT. Combining the CDR3 with reference TRBV19 and TRBJ1-5 gives the whole variable domain DGGITQSPKYLFRKEGQNVTLSCEQNLNHDAMYWYRQDPGQGLRLIYYSQIVNDFQKGDIAEGYSVSREKKESFPLTVTSAQKNPTAFYLCASKIGEGNQPQHFGDGTRLSIL.